A selection of T cell receptor beta chains follows, all from one sample in a study of blood T cell repertoires in COVID-19. Clones were read by immunoSEQ multiplex PCR, and TCRdb kept only the in-frame ones, dropping some. Among about 360,000 clones listed, approximately 86% were seen once. The sequenced sample consisted of peripheral blood. These receptors originate from an older woman with COVID-19, enrolled during active disease. The CDR3 runs from the conserved cysteine through the conserved F or W. D genes are given only for firm matches. Size tells how often a clone was seen (once, few, many) or the class of an expanded clone, and some rows leave it out.

D gene,V gene,clone size,J gene,CDR3 DNA,CDR3 protein
TRBD1,TRBV18,once,TRBJ1-1,TGTGCCAGCTCACCATGGACAGGAATGAACACTGAAGCTTTCTTT,CASSPWTGMNTEAFF
TRBD1,TRBV24-1,-,TRBJ2-2,TGTGCCACCAGTGACCACTCGGGACAGGGGAACACCGGGGAGCTGTTTTTT,CATSDHSGQGNTGELFF
TRBD1,TRBV7-2,-,TRBJ2-7,TGTGCCAGCAGCTTAGCGGGACAGGGTTCCTACGAGCAGTACTTC,CASSLAGQGSYEQYF
-,TRBV18,-,TRBJ1-1,TGTGCCAGCTCACTACGGGGAGAGGGAACTGAAGCTTTCTTT,CASSLRGEGTEAFF
-,TRBV4-3,-,TRBJ1-2,TGCGCCAGCAGCCAAGAAACTGCCTTGAGCTATGGCTACACCTTC,CASSQETALSYGYTF
TRBD2,TRBV6-2/TRBV6-3,-,TRBJ2-3,TGTGCCAGCAGGCCTAACACGGGGGGAGATACGCAGTATTTT,CASRPNTGGDTQYF
-,TRBV6-5,-,TRBJ2-1,TGTGCCAGCAGTTGGAGATCCTACAATGAGCAGTTCTTC,CASSWRSYNEQFF
TRBD1,TRBV5-1,-,TRBJ1-2,TGCGCCAGCAGCGAAGGACAGGGGATTGGCTACACCTTC,CASSEGQGIGYTF
-,TRBV18,-,TRBJ2-3,TGTGCCAGCTCACCAGGAGGCGATACGCAGTATTTT,CASSPGGDTQYF
-,TRBV6-1,-,TRBJ1-5,TGTGCCAGCAGTGAAGAGGCGGTATATAGCAATCAGCCCCAGCATTTT,CASSEEAVYSNQPQHF
-,TRBV7-9,-,TRBJ2-1,TGTGCCAGCAGCCCCAAGGGGGGGGCCATTTGGGATGAGCAGTTCTTC,CASSPKGGAIWDEQFF
TRBD1,TRBV12-3/TRBV12-4,-,TRBJ1-1,TGTGCCAGCAGCAGGGGGACTGAAGCTTTCTTT,CASSRGTEAFF
TRBD1,TRBV18,-,TRBJ2-7,TGTGCCAGCGGTACCAGGGGGTCGGGGACAGGGGGCTACGAGCAGTACTTC,CASGTRGSGTGGYEQYF
TRBD1,TRBV7-9,-,TRBJ1-1,TGTGCCAACAGCCCCCGACAGGGTGTAGCTTTCTTT,CANSPRQGVAFF
-,TRBV7-2,few,TRBJ1-2,TGTGCCAGCAGCTTCGACAGGCGCTACACCTTC,CASSFDRRYTF
-,TRBV29-1,once,TRBJ1-1,TGCAGCGGGGGGCAGTTGAACACTGAAGCTTTCTTT,CSGGQLNTEAFF
-,TRBV10-3,-,TRBJ2-5,TGTGCCATCAGGGGGGAACAGGGCTGGGGTGGAACCCAGTACTTC,CAIRGEQGWGGTQYF
TRBD1,TRBV4-1,-,TRBJ1-1,TGCGCCAGCAGCCATGACCTCAGGACAGGGGACACTGAAGCTTTCTTT,CASSHDLRTGDTEAFF
TRBD2,TRBV19,-,TRBJ2-3,TGTGCCAGTATAGATGTTAGCGGGGGACTCAGCACAGATACGCAGTATTTT,CASIDVSGGLSTDTQYF
-,TRBV18,-,TRBJ2-2,TGTGCCAGCTCTCCCCTAGCCCCCGGGGAGCTGTTTTTT,CASSPLAPGELFF
TRBD1,TRBV5-5,-,TRBJ1-1,TGTGCCAGCAGCTTGGGGGCAGGGGGAGAGAACACTGAAGCTTTCTTT,CASSLGAGGENTEAFF
-,TRBV5-1,-,TRBJ1-5,TGCGCCAGCAGCTTGGTCGGAGATAGCAATCAGCCCCAGCATTTT,CASSLVGDSNQPQHF
-,TRBV4-2,once,TRBJ1-5,TGTGCCAGCAGCCAAGGGCCAAACCAGCCCCAGCATTTT,CASSQGPNQPQHF
TRBD2,TRBV15,-,TRBJ2-1,TGTGCCACCAGCGCTACCAGACTAGCGGCGGTTGGGTATGAGCAGTTCTTC,CATSATRLAAVGYEQFF
-,TRBV2,-,TRBJ1-1,TGTGCCATCACCTCTTTGGGACACTTTGAAGCTTTCTTT,CAITSLGHFEAFF
TRBD2,TRBV7-2,-,TRBJ2-3,TGTGCCAGCAGCTTAAAGCGGGGGATCGGGGCAGATACGCAGTATTTT,CASSLKRGIGADTQYF
-,TRBV5-1,-,TRBJ2-3,TGCGCCAGCAGCTGGGGGCCAGATACGCAGTATTTT,CASSWGPDTQYF
TRBD2,TRBV7-2,-,TRBJ2-1,TGTGCCAGCAGCCCCCAGCGGGGTCACAATGAGCAGTTCTTC,CASSPQRGHNEQFF
-,TRBV6-5,many,TRBJ1-1,TGTGCCAGCAGTTACTCGGGAGGGGGAGTATTTGAAGCTTTCTTT,CASSYSGGGVFEAFF
-,TRBV28,-,TRBJ1-6,TGTGCCAGCAGCTCAAGGCCGGGGTATGATAATTCACCCCTCCACTTT,CASSSRPGYDNSPLHF